This T cell receptor beta chain was recorded in a study of blood T cell repertoires in COVID-19 (dated by TCRdb to the early 2020s). About the study as a whole: Samples covering the acute and convalescent phases of COVID-19 were provided by collaborators in the United States, Italy and Spain. Where available, HLA class I and class II types were taken from metadata supplied by the sample provider and were not determined by assay-based typing. A de-identified subject ID, COVID-19 status, age in years and sex were almost always included in the sample metadata. A freely available public database, intended as a resource for researchers studying the immune response to SARS-CoV-2, is where the repertoires were released. The dataset comprised deeply sampled blood TCRbeta repertoires from subjects exposed to, actively infected with, or recovered from COVID-19. Samples were obtained from the ongoing ImmuneRACE study (first 160 participants) and from over a thousand subjects provided by 6 global collaborators. The prospective study material was composed of cDNA or gDNA derived from T cells, B-cell-depleted T cells, or PBMCs. General study outcomes and caveats: Clinical and demographic metadata were provided uncurated, with the amount varying by source and participant.

Measured from the cysteine to the phenylalanine, the CDR3 is 13 residues long. The only DNA kept is the CDR3, 39 bases in frame from the first base. Germline trimming: 3 bases from V, 4 bases from J; junction bases outside gene matches: 3. CDR1 and CDR2 are read off the germline V gene as LGHNA and YSLEER. TCRbeta CDR3 regions were amplified from genomic DNA by means of the immunoSEQ Assay, a bias-controlled multiplex PCR. The source study handled its data this way. The number of nucleated cells in each sample was estimated from the amplification of reference gene primers within the assay. To quantify the absolute abundance of each unique TCRbeta CDR3 rearrangement, sequence reads were collapsed and filtered. For each sample, productive Simpson clonality was calculated as the square root of Simpson's diversity index over productive rearrangements. In its TCRdb copy, this immuneACCESS table keeps in-frame sequences only and misses some clones. Where compared with another copy, unresolved V genes explain less than half of these, and the others have no known cause. The V and J calls and clone size come from that table; D and trimming were worked out from the DNA. The sample data list about 340,000 clones, and roughly 90% of these were observed just once. The ten top clones hold 7% to 8% of the sample.

At one collaborating source in Seattle, patients were enrolled during active infection and were followed longitudinally through the course of disease. The collaborating institutions used their own protocols to collect whole blood in K2EDTA tubes. For TCRbeta analysis, collaborators shipped samples in one of three forms: frozen whole blood, isolated PBMCs, or DNA extracted from either of those sample types. Remarks on this clone: It lacks a known antigen. Per-base quality was not reported, and no clone a single base away is much larger than it.

This clonotype was sampled from a woman aged 70-85 years with COVID-19, enrolled during active disease. The sample taken for sequencing was peripheral blood. The rearrangement joined TRBV4-3 to TRBJ2-7, and 7 junctional nucleotides match TRBD1. This receptor has the CDR3 CASSHMDRYEQYF. The sequenced DNA is TGCGCCAGCAGCCATATGGACAGGTACGAGCAGTACTTC.